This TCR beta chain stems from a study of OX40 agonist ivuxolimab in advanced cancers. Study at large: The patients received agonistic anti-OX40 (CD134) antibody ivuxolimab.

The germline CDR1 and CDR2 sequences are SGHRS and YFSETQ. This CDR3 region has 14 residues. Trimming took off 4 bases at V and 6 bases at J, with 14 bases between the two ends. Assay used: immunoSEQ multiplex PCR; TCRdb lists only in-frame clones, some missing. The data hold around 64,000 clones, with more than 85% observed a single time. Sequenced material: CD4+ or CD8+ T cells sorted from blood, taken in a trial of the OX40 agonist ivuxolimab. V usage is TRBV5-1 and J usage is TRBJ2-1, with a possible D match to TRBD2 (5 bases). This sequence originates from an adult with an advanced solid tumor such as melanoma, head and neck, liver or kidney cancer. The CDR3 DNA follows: TGCGCCAGCAGCGCCAGAGGGTACCCCAATGAGCAGTTCTTC. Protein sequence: CASSARGYPNEQFF. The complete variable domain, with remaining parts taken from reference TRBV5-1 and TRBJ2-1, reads KAGVTQTPRYLIKTRGQQVTLSCSPISGHRSVSWYQQTPGQGLQFLFEYFSETQRNKGNFPGRFSGRQFSNSRSEMNVSTLELGDSALYLCASSARGYPNEQFFGPGTRLTVL.